This TCR beta chain was sequenced for a study of cytomegalovirus exposure and HLA in healthy donors. Findings and caveats of the study: In an earlier analysis, productive rearrangement rates for most beta V segments clustered near 87% or 30%.

PCR was performed using 60 Vbeta and 13 Jbeta primers. This table comes from immunoSEQ multiplex PCR, and its TCRdb copy is limited to in-frame clones, with some not included. Of approximately 110,000 clones detected, approximately 80% appear once; the ten largest clones hold 3.7%. As regards this clone: Its antigen is unknown.

CDR3 length: 16 amino acids. Germline V gene sequence: CDR1 LNHDA, CDR2 SQIVND (reference sequence). The V gene end was trimmed by 3 bases and the J gene end by 0 bases; junction bases not matched to a gene: 5. V usage is TRBV19 and J usage is TRBJ1-1, with TRBD1 matching over 9 bases. What was sequenced was PBMCs. This clonotype was obtained from a human donor in good health. CDR3 coding DNA: TGTGCCAGTAGTATCGGGACAGGGTGGATGAACACTGAAGCTTTCTTT. Translation: CASSIGTGWMNTEAFF.